These 10 T cell receptor beta chains originate from one sample sequenced in a study of blood T cell repertoires in COVID-19. The protocol was immunoSEQ multiplex PCR, while the TCRdb copy is restricted to in-frame clones and leaves out a portion. The sample lists about 210,000 clones, around 82% occurring once. Sequencing was carried out using peripheral blood. The receptors here all came from a woman in her 40s with acute or convalescent COVID-19.

The gene calls are TRBV6-1 and TRBJ2-1, with 12 bases fitting TRBD2. Germline V gene lookup returns CDR1 MNHNS and CDR2 SASEGT. Unmatched junction bases numbered 10, after V lost 4 bases and J lost 9 bases. This CDR3 has 16 residues. The CDR3 protein is CASSGTRLAGVTEQFF. CDR3 nucleotides: TGTGCCAGCAGTGGTACTCGACTAGCGGGAGTCACTGAGCAGTTCTTC.

This clone showed up just a few times. The chain recombines TRBV3-1 (or the pseudogene TRBV3-2) with TRBJ1-2, with a possible D match to TRBD1 (6 bases). The V gene's germline CDR1 is LGHDT and CDR2 YNNKEL (reference sequence). Trimming shortened V by 3 bases and J by 0 bases, and 11 bases separated the two germline ends. The CDR3 is 15 residues long. CDR3 sequence reads: CASSQATGTNYGYTF. Here the CDR3 DNA reads TGTGCCAGCAGCCAGGCTACAGGGACTAACTATGGCTACACCTTC.

CDR3 sequence: CASSQVGQEETQYF. CDR3 nucleotide sequence: TGTGCCAGCAGCCAAGTGGGACAGGAAGAGACCCAGTACTTC. The gene calls are TRBV14 and TRBJ2-5, with 8 bases aligning to TRBD1. This CDR3 spans 14 amino acids. Per germline, CDR1 SGHDN and CDR2 FVKESK. V dropped 1 base and J dropped 3; count of bases not matched to a gene: 1.

V usage is TRBV24-1 and J usage is TRBJ2-7; 10 bases fit TRBD1. Germline values: CDR1 KGHDR, CDR2 SFDVKD. With V trimmed by 5 bases and J by 4 bases, 4 bases remained unmatched. CDR3 size: 14 residues. The CDR3 loop reads CATSATGGGYEQYF. The DNA of the CDR3 is TGTGCCACCAGTGCGACAGGGGGCGGGTACGAGCAGTACTTC.

This rearrangement joins TRBV12-3 or TRBV12-4 to TRBJ2-7; D not resolved. The CDR3 extends over 12 amino acids. Trimming cost V 5 bases and J 7 bases, with 12 bases left between them. CDR3 sequence reads: CASSPQVLEQYF. The CDR3 DNA reads as TGTGCCAGCAGTCCCCAGGTCTTAGAGCAGTACTTC.

This sequence joins TRBV29-1 and TRBJ1-2; 9 bases match TRBD1. In germline, CDR1 is SQVTM, CDR2 ANQGSEA. V was clipped by 7 bases and J by 3 bases; unmatched bases: 6. CDR3 length equals 13 residues. DNA of the CDR3: TGCAGCGCGAGGGGACAGGGTGACTATGGCTACACCTTC. Translated, it gives CSARGQGDYGYTF.

The chain uses TRBV6-2 or TRBV6-3 and TRBJ2-7; TRBD2 matches 10 bases. J was trimmed by 2 bases and V by 4 bases; bases with no gene match: 17. Germline values: CDR1 MNHEY, CDR2 SVGEGT. This CDR3 spans 19 amino acids. In DNA, the CDR3 is TGTGCCAGCAGTTCACCTCGTGCTAGCGGGAGTTCTTACGCCTACGAGCAGTACTTC. Translation gives CASSSPRASGSSYAYEQYF.

The count of this clone is one. The rearrangement joins TRBV27 to TRBJ2-7; D is undetermined. The CDR3 runs 15 residues. Germline CDR1 is MNHEY and CDR2 is SMNVEV (reference sequence). Trimming pared 0 bases from V and 1 base from J, leaving 10 bases between. The CDR3 sequence is CASSLSVPRSYEQYF. The CDR3 region has the DNA TGTGCCAGCAGTTTATCGGTTCCCAGGTCCTACGAGCAGTACTTC.

The chain links TRBV10-1 to TRBJ2-7; TRBD2 matches 8 bases. Looked up from germline, CDR1 is WNHNN and CDR2 is SYGVQD (reference sequence). V lost 3 bases and J lost 3; bases outside the gene matches: 13. The CDR3 covers 17 residues. CDR3: CASSDLRGAGVLYEQYF. CDR3 in DNA: TGCGCCAGCAGTGATCTTCGGGGAGCGGGGGTGCTCTACGAGCAGTACTTC.

A single count supports this clone. The chain combines TRBV18 with TRBJ1-1; D is uncertain. Per the germline V gene, CDR1 is KGHSH and CDR2 is LQKENI. The CDR3 runs to 13 residues. The V end was cut by 4 bases, the J end by 3 bases, with 9 bases between. The CDR3 spells CASSQRRDTEAFF. Here the CDR3 DNA reads TGTGCCAGCTCACAAAGACGGGACACTGAAGCTTTCTTT.